This T cell receptor (beta chain) was captured in a study of blood T cell repertoires in COVID-19. Study information: The samples span acute and convalescent COVID-19 from the United States, Italy and Spain. T cells, B-cell-depleted T cells, or PBMCs provided the cDNA or gDNA that served as material.

The ends lost 9 bases at V and 4 bases at J; junction bases unmatched: 3. The CDR3 length is 14 residues. The germline gives CDR1 MRHNA, CDR2 SNTAGT. Original processing methods: Researchers report that nucleated cell counts were estimated from reference gene primer amplification. Libraries were prepared by immunoSEQ multiplex PCR; TCRdb keeps only in-frame clonotypes and omits some of them. D and trimming come from the DNA, and the V and J calls and clone size come from that table. Of more than 150,000 clones listed, 75% to 85% are singletons. This clone was detected only once. The chain recombines TRBV6-4 with TRBJ2-7; 16 bases align to TRBD2. The TCR originated in a woman of 80 years or more with COVID-19, enrolled during active disease. The sample comprised peripheral blood. DNA for the CDR3: TGTGCCAGATCGGGACTAGCGGGAGGGTACGAGCAGTACTTC. Translated: CARSGLAGGYEQYF.